This record looks at one T cell receptor beta chain sequence and its context. This clone was detected a few times. Its antigen remains unidentified. Per-base qualities were not stored, and no clone one base away is much larger. These data come from a study of PD-L1 blockade in urothelial cancer (dated 2017 in TCRdb). The study in broad terms: All patients started therapy in about 2014 and received atezolizumab 1,200 mg intravenously every 3 weeks. In the same patients who had TCR sequencing, pretreatment tumors also underwent whole exome sequencing and RNA sequencing. Blood samples were analyzed at 3 weeks after treatment start (second dose) and at 6 weeks after treatment start. About nine tenths of the roughly 30 patients were males with bladder-origin urothelial cancer, and about 65% of the roughly 29 reported a prior smoking history. Patients had an ECOG performance status of 0 or 1 and had received between 0 and 3 prior chemotherapy regimens. TCR sequencing covered pretreatment tumor samples and matched, serially collected peripheral blood taken before and after atezolizumab treatment. Durable clinical benefit was achieved by nine patients but not by the remaining 20. An exploratory multi-omic analysis was conducted of the somatic, immune and clinical correlates of response to PD-L1 blockade with atezolizumab in urothelial cancer. Pretreatment blood TCR-seq was available for 27 to 30 patients, at least one posttreatment blood collection was obtained for around 25 patients, and tumor TCR-seq was available for around 25 patients. A median of about 140,000 T cells and around 81,000 unique TCRs was obtained from blood samples, and a median clonality of approximately 0.08 was observed. Durable clinical benefit meant progression-free survival longer than 6 months, and TCR features were also tested against progression-free and overall survival.

Here is what the overall study found, with its caveats: Improved progression-free and overall survival was associated with having pretreatment peripheral blood TCR clonality below the median. Greater expansion of tumor-associated TCR clones in peripheral blood 3 weeks after the start of treatment was observed in patients with durable benefit (n ≈ 22, p = 0.022). Because of the small sample size (n ≈ 30) and the many exploratory analyses performed, the results are intended to be regarded as hypothesis-generating.

Synthetic TCR analog templates were spiked into each PCR to estimate absolute template abundance from read counts. Using the immunoSEQ assay, TCRbeta CDR3 regions were amplified from genomic DNA with bias-controlled V and J gene primers. Rearranged TCRbeta segments were sequenced at approximately 20X coverage. The source study handled its data this way. Clustering was used to correct sequencing errors, and CDR3s were annotated against IMGT so that V, D and J genes could be assigned. Out-of-frame and stop-codon sequences were excluded, and only productive TCRbeta rearrangements were used in downstream analyses. Clonality was computed as one minus Shannon entropy normalized by the log of the number of unique productive sequences. Clones differing between time points or between blood and tumor were identified by Fisher's exact test with Benjamini-Hochberg correction at adjusted p below 0.01. Not all clones reach the TCRdb copy of this immuneACCESS table, which keeps in-frame sequences only. Checked studies attribute under half of the gap to unresolved V genes and leave the rest unexplained. That table supplies the V and J calls and clone size; D and trimming were determined from the DNA. The sample includes 70,000 or so clones, with 80% to 90% observed a single time. The leading ten clones occupy 4.7% of the sample.

Including cysteine and phenylalanine, the CDR3 has 14 amino acids. Only CDR3 DNA remains: 42 bases, in frame from the first base. CDR1 and CDR2 are drawn from the germline V gene: SQVTM, ANQGSEA. The V end loses 0 bases and the J end loses 5 bases, and a stretch of 11 bases separates them. The cohort comprised fewer than 35 patients with locally advanced or metastatic urothelial carcinoma treated at Memorial Sloan Kettering on a trial protocol. Peripheral blood mononuclear cells were collected from each patient pretreatment and during treatment, giving between 1 and 8 total time points per patient. The Qiagen DNeasy Blood extraction kit was used to purify genomic DNA from total PBMCs and tumor samples. PBMCs were collected pretreatment and during treatment and were isolated and stored as previously described.

The rearrangement joined TRBV29-1 to TRBJ1-3, with no confidently assigned D gene. The source was PBMCs, collected around atezolizumab (anti-PD-L1) treatment. The clonotype comes from a man in his 70s with urothelial cancer. The CDR3 region reads CSVEDPQRRNTIYF. The nucleotides are TGCAGCGTTGAAGATCCTCAGCGAAGAAACACCATATATTTT. Here the CDR3 is joined to the reference TRBV29-1 and TRBJ1-3 genes, and the full variable domain is: SAVISQKPSRDICQRGTSLTIQCQVDSQVTMMFWYRQQPGQSLTLIATANQGSEATYESGFVIDKFPISRPNLTFSTLTVSNMSPEDSSIYLCSVEDPQRRNTIYFGEGSWLTVV.